The T cell receptor beta chain under discussion was sequenced for a study of T cells in women clearing cervical HPV infection. Study-wide points: Timing of associations relative to infection is unclear; T-cell subsets were not isolated.

In regard to this clone: The antigen is not known. The read gets to within 3 residues of the CDR3 end, and the germline J gene fills in the rest.

J gave up 5 bases and V 6 bases, and 12 bases lay outside the gene matches. CDR1 is LGHNT and CDR2 is FRNRAP in the germline V gene. The CDR3 runs to 15 residues. The assay was immunoSEQ multiplex PCR, and TCRdb's table has in-frame clones only and misses some. The sample table sets out 45,000 to 55,000 clones. Specimen: blood buffy coat. This clonotype was sampled from a woman aged 18 to 75 with a cervical HPV16 infection that either progressed to CIN3+ or cleared (not recorded which). V gene TRBV12-5 combines with J gene TRBJ2-5, with 7 bases aligning to TRBD2. The CDR3 sequence is CASGMTSLRWETQYF. CDR3 bases read: TGTGCTAGTGGAATGACTAGCTTGAGATGGGAGACC.